This TCR beta chain is from a study of CD8 T cells in ankylosing spondylitis. Broader study findings: Within matched ankylosing spondylitis synovial fluid, disease-linked clones were reportedly significantly enriched. Some of the motif variants had earlier been found in reactive arthritis patients' fluid and blood. Characteristic of ankylosing spondylitis blood, it appeared, was a TCR beta motif comprising about eight highly homologous variants.

In TCRdb, the 5' RACE reads were re-called with MiXCR into one record per CDR3 protein. This table holds a few hundred thousand distinct CDR3 sequences, 9.5% to 12% found once. This clonotype was detected ten times or more. Its cognate antigen is unknown. Sequenced sample: blood, either unsorted or a sorted T cell fraction (not recorded which). This TCR was recovered from a male donor with ankylosing spondylitis or in good health (not recorded which).

CDR3 bases: TGCAGTGCAACTCCCGGGACAGGGGATCAGCCCCAGCATTTT. Protein sequence: CSATPGTGDQPQHF. The chain recombines TRBV20-1 with TRBJ1-5; 10 positions agree with TRBD1. Germline V gene sequence: CDR1 DFQATT, CDR2 SNEGSKA (reference sequence). The CDR3 extends over 14 amino acids. Trimming at V came to 6 bases and at J to 5 bases, leaving 7 bases not matched to a gene.